This T cell receptor (beta chain) stems from a study of blood T cell repertoires in COVID-19 (dated by TCRdb to about 2020). For context, the study as a whole: Samples from collaborators originated in the United States, Italy and Spain and spanned both the acute and convalescent phases of COVID-19. Nearly every sample came with metadata listing a de-identified subject ID, COVID-19 status, age in years and sex. Where available, HLA class I and class II types were obtained from metadata supplied by the sample provider rather than from assay-based typing. The repertoires were released in a freely available public database intended as a resource for research on the immune response to SARS-CoV-2. The samples were drawn from two sources: the first 160 participants of the ongoing ImmuneRACE study, and 1,200 or so subjects contributed by 6 global collaborators. Subjects who had been exposed to COVID-19, were actively infected with it, or had recovered from it provided the deeply sampled blood TCRbeta repertoires that made up the dataset. The material from the prospective study consisted of cDNA or gDNA derived from T cells, B-cell-depleted T cells, or PBMCs. What the research found in general, with its limitations: Clinical and demographic metadata were provided uncurated, with the amount varying by source and participant.

The immunoSEQ Assay, a bias-controlled multiplex PCR, was used to amplify TCRbeta CDR3 regions from genomic DNA. Turning to the authors' computational methods: Within the assay, amplification of reference gene primers was used to estimate how many nucleated cells each sample contained. To quantify the absolute abundance of each unique TCRbeta CDR3 rearrangement, sequence reads were collapsed and filtered. For each sample, productive Simpson clonality was calculated as the square root of Simpson's diversity index over productive rearrangements. This immuneACCESS table, as held by TCRdb, lists in-frame sequences with V and J called but not all clones. Of the missing ones, under half trace to an unresolved V gene in checked studies; the others have no known cause. V and J calls and clone size come straight from that table; D and trimming were deduced from the DNA. In this sample the table shows under 250,000 clones, about 79% of which occur a single time. The ten largest clones add up to around 8.9% of the sample.

Relative to germline, V is 4 bases shorter and J is 5 bases shorter, with 18 bases between their ends. Reading the germline V gene gives CDR1 SGDLS and CDR2 YYNGEE. The CDR3, cysteine through phenylalanine, is 15 amino acids long. Only the CDR3 part of the read is kept: 45 bases, read in frame from the first base. Comments on this clone: Its antigen is still unknown. Base qualities are missing; no much larger clone stands one base away.

The collaborating institutions used their own protocols to collect whole blood in K2EDTA tubes. For TCRbeta analysis, collaborator samples were shipped as frozen whole blood, as isolated PBMCs, or as DNA extracted from either sample type. The TCR originated in a man of 80 years or more with acute or convalescent COVID-19. This chain is built from TRBV9 and TRBJ2-5; TRBD1 is a weak D gene call, 6 bases matching. Sequenced material: peripheral blood. The DNA sequence is given as TGTGCCAGCAGCCCCCTAGGGGGAGAGGACGAGACCCAGTACTTC. It encodes CASSPLGGEDETQYF.